A single sample is the source of the 23 T cell receptor beta chains below, sequenced in a study of cytomegalovirus exposure and HLA in healthy donors. The PCR ran on 60 Vbeta and 13 Jbeta primers. Here immunoSEQ multiplex PCR was the method, and the copy in TCRdb shows in-frame clones only, minus some. Counted here are almost 95,000 clones, 69% occurring once; the ten biggest clones make up approximately 2.9%. The sequencing input was PBMCs. The receptors were gathered from a man over 45 in good health and CMV-seronegative.

This sequence joins TRBV6-1 and TRBJ1-5, with 7 bases matching TRBD1. Germline V gene data show CDR1 as MNHNS and CDR2 as SASEGT. Losses at the gene ends were 3 bases for V and 0 bases for J; bases not matched to a gene: 11. The CDR3 contains 18 residues. The CDR3 protein is CASSEDRFGTASNQPQHF. The CDR3 DNA reads as TGTGCCAGCAGTGAGGATAGGTTTGGGACAGCTAGCAATCAGCCCCAGCATTTT.

This clone was seen more than once but under ten times. The chain recombines TRBV4-3 with TRBJ1-4; D gene uncertain. The V end lost 0 bases, the J end lost 7 bases, and 21 bases lay between the germline ends. The germline CDR1 and CDR2 sequences are LGHNA and YSLEER. This CDR3 has 18 amino acids. In DNA form, the CDR3 reads TGCGCCAGCAGCCAAGATGTAAGCTCCGCACAGCACGGTGAAAAACTGTTTTTT. It encodes CASSQDVSSAQHGEKLFF.

This clone was found a few times. J is TRBJ1-5 and V is TRBV5-1, with 8 bases matching TRBD1. Trimming at V came to 4 bases and at J to 3 bases, leaving 6 bases not matched to a gene. This CDR3 comprises 15 residues. Germline CDR1 SGHRS, CDR2 YFSETQ. Here the CDR3 DNA reads TGCGCCAGCAGCGCCTCGACAGGGGACAATCAGCCCCAGCATTTT. This gives the protein CASSASTGDNQPQHF.

The chain combines TRBV25-1 with TRBJ2-2; possible D gene TRBD2, 6 bases. CDR3 length equals 16 residues. V was shortened by 2 bases and J by 5 bases, with 15 bases between the two germline ends. The germline V gene encodes CDR1 MGHDK and CDR2 SYGVNS. The CDR3 region is CASSETRGRGTGELFF. The DNA for the CDR3 is TGTGCCAGCAGTGAAACACGGGGGAGAGGGACCGGGGAGCTGTTTTTT.

The chain uses TRBV7-6 and TRBJ2-5, with D hard to call. Trimming removed 2 bases at V and 5 bases at J, with 6 bases between. Per germline, CDR1 SGHVS and CDR2 FNYEAQ. There are 12 residues in the CDR3. DNA for the CDR3: TGTGCCAGCAGCTTAATAGCCGAGACCCAGTACTTC. Encoded protein: CASSLIAETQYF. The variable domain in full, with the rest retrieved from reference TRBV7-6 and TRBJ2-5, is GAGVSQSPRYKVTKRGQDVALRCDPISGHVSLYWYRQALGQGPEFLTYFNYEAQQDKSGLPNDRFSAERPEGSISTLTIQRTEQRDSAMYRCASSLIAETQYFGPGTRLLVL.

A few counts support this clone. The chain links TRBV9 to TRBJ2-3; no definite D call. The CDR3 length is 15 residues. Germline V gene data show CDR1 as SGDLS and CDR2 as YYNGEE. V lost 4 bases to trimming and J lost 2 bases, with 14 bases between them. CDR3 DNA: TGTGCCAGCAGCCCTGTGTGGGCCCACACAGATACGCAGTATTTT. The encoded protein is CASSPVWAHTDTQYF.

V usage is TRBV5-4 and J usage is TRBJ1-3, with 8 bases that match TRBD1. V lost 5 bases, J lost 4 bases, and 14 bases stayed unmatched. The CDR3 is 17 amino acids. The germline V gene encodes CDR1 SGHNT and CDR2 YYREEE (reference sequence). The CDR3 DNA sequence: TGTGCCAGCAGTTCCGGGGTGGGACAGGTGTCGGGAAACACCATATATTTT. It yields the protein CASSSGVGQVSGNTIYF.

The chain has TRBV28 and TRBJ2-1; the match to TRBD2 covers 8 bases. With V trimmed by 3 bases and J by 16 bases, 5 bases remained unmatched. Germline CDR1 MDHEN, CDR2 SYDVKM. This CDR3 is built from 11 residues. The CDR3 here is CASSFRSGEFF. The CDR3 DNA sequence: TGTGCCAGCAGTTTCCGTAGCGGGGAATTCTTC.

The sample holds a few counts of this clone. The chain carries TRBV4-3 and TRBJ2-7, with D perhaps TRBD1 (6 bases). Germline CDR1 and CDR2: LGHNA and YSLEER. There are 15 residues in the CDR3. V was shortened by 0 bases and J by 6 bases, with 15 bases between the two germline ends. The DNA of the CDR3 is TGCGCCAGCAGCCAAGAAGAGGGGGAAGCTCTCGAGCAGTACTTC. This encodes CASSQEEGEALEQYF.

The rearrangement uses TRBV29-1 and TRBJ1-1, with 9 bases fitting TRBD1. The CDR3 spans 13 residues. V lost 7 bases and J lost 3; bases outside the gene matches: 6. Germline V CDR1 and CDR2: SQVTM, ANQGSEA. CDR3 in DNA: TGCAGCGCCGGTGGACAGGGGCACACTGAAGCTTTCTTT. Its protein product is CSAGGQGHTEAFF.

This chain connects TRBV27 to TRBJ2-4; D gene ambiguous. Germline CDR1 and CDR2: MNHEY and SMNVEV (reference sequence). V was clipped by 3 bases and J by 6 bases, with 12 bases between them. The CDR3 is 14 amino acids. CDR3 DNA sequence: TGTGCCAGCAGTTTCCTGGGCCCAGGAAACATTCAGTACTTC. Amino acid sequence: CASSFLGPGNIQYF.

This clone was seen once. The chain couples TRBV5-4 to TRBJ1-1; D might be TRBD1 (6 bases). The V gene's germline CDR1 is SGHNT and CDR2 YYREEE (reference sequence). CDR3 size: 16 residues. Trimming shortened V by 1 base and J by 6 bases, and 19 bases separated the two germline ends. CDR3 in amino acids: CASSLRPGAGSSEAFF. The DNA for the CDR3 is TGTGCCAGCAGCTTGAGGCCAGGGGCTGGTAGTTCTGAAGCTTTCTTT.

The J gene is TRBJ2-1, the V gene TRBV27, with a weak D call TRBD2 (5 bases). Germline loops: CDR1 MNHEY, CDR2 SMNVEV (reference sequence). This CDR3 has 16 residues. V lost 6 bases to trimming and J lost 6 bases, with 21 bases between them. The CDR3 DNA reads as TGTGCCAGCAGAAATCCACCCCGGGATAGGGCCAATGAGCAGTTCTTC. Encoded protein: CASRNPPRDRANEQFF.

This clone showed up just once. The chain couples TRBV19 to TRBJ1-2; 12 bases match TRBD1. Unmatched junction bases numbered 8, after V lost 5 bases and J lost 4 bases. From germline, CDR1 is LNHDA and CDR2 SQIVND (reference sequence). This CDR3 has 16 residues. The DNA of the CDR3 is TGTGCCAGTAGTCCGGGACAGGGGGCAGGGTTCTATGGCTACACCTTC. Translated: CASSPGQGAGFYGYTF.

This clone was observed a few times. The chain is built from TRBV7-3 and TRBJ1-2; TRBD1 matches at 9 bases. The CDR3 has 14 residues. Germline CDR1 SGHTA, CDR2 FQGTGA. V gave up 4 bases and J gave up 8 bases; unmatched junction bases: 8. This CDR3 reads CASSSTGGAAGYTF. The CDR3 DNA sequence: TGTGCCAGCAGCTCTACAGGGGGCGCGGCCGGCTACACCTTC.

This clone was detected ten times or more. This sequence joins TRBV4-2 and TRBJ2-1; 13 bases line up with TRBD2. Germline lookup yields CDR1 LGHNA and CDR2 YNFKEQ. Unmatched junction bases numbered 1, after V lost 2 bases and J lost 6 bases. The CDR3 extends over 15 amino acids. This CDR3 is CASSQTSGGANEQFF. CDR3 DNA sequence: TGTGCCAGCAGCCAAACTAGCGGGGGGGCCAATGAGCAGTTCTTC.

V gene TRBV7-3 combines with J gene TRBJ2-3, with D possibly matching TRBD2 (6 bases). This CDR3 has 15 residues. Germline V gene lookup returns CDR1 SGHTA and CDR2 FQGTGA. The V and J ends lost 4 bases and 1 base respectively, with 12 bases between them. CDR3 residues: CASSSQPSGTDTQYF. DNA of the CDR3: TGTGCCAGCAGCTCCCAACCTAGCGGCACAGATACGCAGTATTTT.

The rearrangement uses TRBV7-8 and TRBJ1-6; D is possibly TRBD1 (6 bases). The CDR3 runs 20 residues. Germline V lookup: CDR1 SGHVS, CDR2 FQNEAQ. V lost 3 bases, J lost 7 bases, and 28 bases lay in between. DNA for the CDR3: TGTGCCAGCAGCTTTACCCCGTTGATCGGAAGTCCAGGGGAGAATTCACCCCTCCACTTT. Translating it yields CASSFTPLIGSPGENSPLHF.

This clone was detected only once. The chain combines TRBV7-6 with TRBJ2-7; 8 bases match TRBD2. Germline CDR1 reads SGHVS; CDR2 reads FNYEAQ. V was clipped by 2 bases and J by 2 bases; unmatched bases: 8. This CDR3 is built from 16 residues. CDR3 sequence (DNA): TGTGCCAGCAGCTTATCCGAAGCGGGAGAGGCCTACGAGCAGTACGTC. Amino acids: CASSLSEAGEAYEQYV.

J is TRBJ1-2 and V is TRBV19; D possibly corresponds to TRBD1 (6 bases). Germline V gene data show CDR1 as LNHDA and CDR2 as SQIVND (reference sequence). The CDR3 loop spans 14 amino acids. The V end was cut by 9 bases, the J end by 1 base, with 15 bases between. CDR3 amino acids: CASSPRGVNYGYTF. The DNA of the CDR3 is TGTGCCAGCAGTCCCAGGGGCGTTAACTATGGCTACACCTTC.

The chain has TRBV27 and TRBJ2-1; possibly TRBD1 for D (6 bases). Trimming shortened V by 4 bases and J by 0 bases, and 19 bases separated the two germline ends. CDR3 length: 18 amino acids. Germline V gene lookup returns CDR1 MNHEY and CDR2 SMNVEV (reference sequence). The CDR3 DNA follows: TGTGCCAGCAGTTCCTTCTACAGGGATAAGGGCTCCTACAATGAGCAGTTCTTC. This sequence encodes CASSSFYRDKGSYNEQFF.

This chain uses TRBV28 with TRBJ1-2; D is unclear. The germline V and J ends were trimmed by 3 bases and 4 bases, with 9 bases remaining between them. The germline CDR1 and CDR2 sequences are MDHEN and SYDVKM. The CDR3 sequence is 13 residues long. Here the CDR3 reads CASSLPGSYGYTF. The CDR3, as DNA: TGTGCCAGCAGTTTGCCGGGGAGCTATGGCTACACCTTC.

This clone was seen a handful of times. The chain uses TRBV2 and TRBJ1-1; 8 nucleotides align to TRBD1. This CDR3 spans 11 amino acids. V lost 5 bases to trimming and J lost 10 bases; unmatched junction nucleotides: 3. The germline V gene encodes CDR1 SNHLY and CDR2 FYNNEI. In DNA, the CDR3 is TGTGCCAGCAGTCAACAGGGGGTAGCTTTCTTT. Its protein is CASSQQGVAFF.